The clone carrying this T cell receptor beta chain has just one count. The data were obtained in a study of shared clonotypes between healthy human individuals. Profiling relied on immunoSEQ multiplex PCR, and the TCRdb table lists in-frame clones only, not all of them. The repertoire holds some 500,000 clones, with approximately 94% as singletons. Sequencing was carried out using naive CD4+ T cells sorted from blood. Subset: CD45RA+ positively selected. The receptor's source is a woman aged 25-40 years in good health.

The CDR3 is CASSFIGLNEKLFF. The CDR3 coding sequence is TGTGCCAGCAGCTTTATCGGGTTAAATGAAAAACTGTTTTTT. The V and J genes are TRBV5-8 and TRBJ1-4; no clear D gene. This CDR3 region has 14 residues. The V and J ends lost 2 bases and 5 bases respectively, with 10 bases between them. Germline V gives CDR1 SGHTS, CDR2 YDEGEE.